These 17 T cell receptor beta chains were sequenced from one sample in a study of control samples from healthy donors and cancer patients (dated by TCRdb to the early 2020s). Library creation used the immunoSEQ multiplex PCR assay. TCRdb limited this immuneACCESS table to in-frame rearrangements with V and J called. A share of clones is missing; checked studies link under half to unresolved V genes, and the rest is unexplained. Per the sample table, the count is fewer than 200,000 clones. The leading ten clones occupy approximately 2.2% of the sample. Sequencing input: blood. The source of these receptors is a woman in her 30s in good health.

V and J are TRBV27 and TRBJ2-7; no firm D call. CDR1 is MNHEY and CDR2 is SMNVEV in the germline V gene (reference sequence). V was pared by 1 base and J by 0 bases, with 4 bases between. The CDR3 runs to 13 residues. The DNA of the CDR3 is TGTGCCAGCAGTTTATATATCTCCTACGAGCAGTACTTC. The encoded protein is CASSLYISYEQYF.

The rearrangement uses TRBV5-1 and TRBJ1-6; D perhaps matches TRBD1 (5 bases). Germline CDR1 and CDR2: SGHRS and YFSETQ. V was clipped by 4 bases and J by 8 bases, with 19 bases between them. The CDR3 extends over 16 amino acids. The CDR3: CASSIAIQGADSPLHF. The CDR3 nucleotides are TGCGCCAGCAGCATCGCCATCCAAGGGGCGGATTCACCCCTCCACTTT.

The J gene is TRBJ2-4, the V gene TRBV19; D unresolved. The V and J ends lost 4 bases and 1 base respectively, with 14 bases between them. In germline, CDR1 is LNHDA, CDR2 SQIVND (reference sequence). CDR3 length equals 16 residues. The CDR3 region has the DNA TGTGCCAGTAGTAAGGCCTTTTCGGACGCCAAAAACATTCAGTACTTC. This gives the protein CASSKAFSDAKNIQYF.

V is TRBV6-4 and J is TRBJ2-5; the match to TRBD2 covers 8 bases. Per the germline V gene, CDR1 is MRHNA and CDR2 is SNTAGT. This CDR3 contains 16 residues. V lost 2 bases and J lost 5; bases outside the gene matches: 10. In nucleotides, the CDR3 is TGTGCCAGCAGTGACCGGGCTGGCGGGGGGCAGGAGACCCAGTACTTC. Encoded protein: CASSDRAGGGQETQYF.

The chain carries TRBV5-1 and TRBJ2-7; possibly TRBD1 for D (6 bases). CDR3 length equals 15 residues. CDR1 is SGHRS and CDR2 is YFSETQ in the germline V gene. V dropped 1 base and J dropped 2 bases, with 13 bases sitting between them. The chain's CDR3 is CASSLILQGPYEQYF. The CDR3 DNA is TGCGCCAGCAGCTTGATTTTGCAGGGGCCCTACGAGCAGTACTTC.

V and J are TRBV27 and TRBJ2-5, with TRBD2 identical over 8 bases. Per germline, CDR1 MNHEY and CDR2 SMNVEV (reference sequence). J was trimmed by 9 bases and V by 3 bases; bases with no gene match: 6. There are 13 residues in the CDR3. Here the CDR3 reads CASSFKRGRAQYF. In DNA form, the CDR3 reads TGTGCCAGCAGTTTTAAGCGGGGGAGGGCCCAGTACTTC.

This chain connects TRBV7-9 to TRBJ1-5; TRBD1 matches at 9 bases. CDR1 and CDR2 from the germline V gene are SEHNR and FQNEAQ (reference sequence). J was trimmed by 3 bases and V by 6 bases; bases with no gene match: 6. This CDR3 spans 15 amino acids. CDR3 nucleotide sequence: TGTGCCAGCAGTTCGGACAGGGGCCTCAATCAGCCCCAGCATTTT. Translating it yields CASSSDRGLNQPQHF.

CDR3 protein: CASSPGRMNTEAFF. CDR3 bases: TGTGCCAGCAGCCCGGGACGGATGAACACTGAAGCTTTCTTT. This sequence joins TRBV5-4 and TRBJ1-1, with D possibly matching TRBD1 (5 bases). Germline values: CDR1 SGHNT, CDR2 YYREEE (reference sequence). The CDR3 runs to 14 residues. Trimming cost V 4 bases and J 0 bases, with 10 bases left between them.

This CDR3 is CSAWAVPEQYF. In DNA form, the CDR3 reads TGCAGTGCTTGGGCGGTTCCCGAGCAGTACTTC. The chain uses TRBV20-1 and TRBJ2-7; D is unclear. The CDR3 loop spans 11 amino acids. The ends were cut back, 5 bases at V and 6 bases at J, with 11 bases in the middle. Germline V gene data show CDR1 as DFQATT and CDR2 as SNEGSKA (reference sequence).

This chain joins TRBV15 and TRBJ1-4; D may be TRBD1 (6 bases). CDR3 length: 15 residues. V was pared by 5 bases and J by 8 bases, with 18 bases between. CDR1 and CDR2 from the germline V gene are LNHNV and YYDKDF (reference sequence). CDR3 bases: TGTGCCACCAGCTTGACCAGACAGGCTGGGGAAAAACTGTTTTTT. Translated, it gives CATSLTRQAGEKLFF. Using reference TRBV15 and TRBJ1-4 for the parts outside the CDR3, the full variable domain is DAMVIQNPRYQVTQFGKPVTLSCSQTLNHNVMYWYQQKSSQAPKLLFHYYDKDFNNEADTPDNFQSRRPNTSFCFLDIRSPGLGDTAMYLCATSLTRQAGEKLFFGSGTQLSVL.

The chain has TRBV27 and TRBJ2-5, with 8 bases fitting TRBD2. CDR1 is MNHEY, CDR2 SMNVEV, per germline (reference sequence). The CDR3 consists of 15 residues. Trimming removed 5 bases from V and 5 bases from J; junction bases left unmatched: 10. The CDR3 DNA sequence: TGTGCCAGCAGTCTTAACGGGGGGGCAAGGGAGACCCAGTACTTC. This codes for CASSLNGGARETQYF.

The rearrangement uses TRBV6-1 and TRBJ2-7; tentative D call: TRBD2 (5 bases). The CDR3 is 15 residues long. Per the germline V gene, CDR1 is MNHNS and CDR2 is SASEGT. Trimming took 2 bases from V and 7 from J, leaving 18 bases between them. In DNA, the CDR3 is TGTGCCAGCAGTGAATATAATGGGAGCGTCGATGAGCAGTACTTC. Protein product: CASSEYNGSVDEQYF.

The chain recombines TRBV25-1 with TRBJ2-2; no clear D gene. Germline CDR1 MGHDK, CDR2 SYGVNS. With 3 bases removed from V and 1 base from J, the gap between germline ends came to 3 bases. This CDR3 spans 13 amino acids. CDR3: CASSEVNTGELFF. The CDR3, as DNA: TGTGCCAGCAGTGAGGTGAACACCGGGGAGCTGTTTTTT.

V usage is TRBV2 and J usage is TRBJ2-2; 9 bases map to TRBD2. Germline lookup yields CDR1 SNHLY and CDR2 FYNNEI. CDR3 length: 15 residues. The V gene end was trimmed by 2 bases and the J gene end by 8 bases; junction bases not matched to a gene: 6. The CDR3 loop is CASSELAGLGGELFF. The CDR3 DNA is TGTGCCAGCAGTGAACTAGCGGGACTGGGTGGGGAGCTGTTTTTT. The whole variable domain, remainder taken from reference TRBV2 and TRBJ2-2, is EPEVTQTPSHQVTQMGQEVILRCVPISNHLYFYWYRQILGQKVEFLVSFYNNEISEKSEIFDDQFSVERPDGSNFTLKIRSTKLEDSAMYFCASSELAGLGGELFFGEGSRLTVL.

V usage is TRBV6-5 and J usage is TRBJ1-5; 7 bases map to TRBD1. The V and J ends lost 6 bases and 2 bases, in that order; junction bases with no gene match: 4. Germline CDR1 and CDR2: MNHEY and SVGAGI. The CDR3 runs to 14 residues. The CDR3 nucleotides read TGTGCCAGCAGCATCGGGACAGGCAATCAGCCCCAGCATTTT. This translates into CASSIGTGNQPQHF.

The chain couples TRBV6-2 or TRBV6-3 to TRBJ2-1; D gene ambiguous. Germline V gene data show CDR1 as MNHEY and CDR2 as SVGEGT. V lost 0 bases to trimming and J lost 7 bases, with 10 bases between them. The CDR3 has 14 residues. The CDR3 DNA reads as TGTGCCAGCAGTTACTCGAATCCCGGGAATGAGCAGTTCTTC. Translated, it gives CASSYSNPGNEQFF.

As concerns this clone: Sequence at one end of the junction differs from germline and may be a read error. J is TRBJ1-5 and V is TRBV19, with D maybe TRBD1 (6 bases). This CDR3 has 13 residues. CDR1 and CDR2 (germline): LNHDA, SQIVND (reference sequence). CDR3 sequence: CASSWGGKQPQHF. The CDR3 region has the DNA TGTGCCAGTAGTTGGGGGGGCAAGCAGCCCCAGCATTTT.